The 10 T cell receptor beta chains below were found in one sample sequenced in a study of T cell responses to AZD1222 COVID-19 vaccine (dated by TCRdb to the early 2020s). The time point label here, explained by the study, means: baseline before first vaccination. The library was built by means of the immunoSEQ multiplex PCR assay. The source is immuneACCESS, and TCRdb retained only in-frame sequences with V and J called. Part of the clones is not carried over; for the studies checked, unresolved V genes explain less than half of this, and the remainder is unexplained. Present in this sample are 150,000 or so clones, 80% to 95% of which were seen just once. The ten biggest clones cover around 1.3% of the sample. Sequences were derived from peripheral blood, sampled on day 0 of AZD1222 vaccination. All receptors derive from an adult in good health.

The V gene is TRBV5-4, the J gene TRBJ1-3; TRBD1 aligns across 7 bases. Germline V lookup: CDR1 SGHNT, CDR2 YYREEE (reference sequence). CDR3 length equals 13 residues. Trimming cost V 0 bases and J 9 bases; bases outside gene matches: 3. The CDR3 nucleotides read TGTGCCAGCAGCTTGGACAGGGGAGGCACCATATATTTT. Residues: CASSLDRGGTIYF.

This chain connects TRBV2 to TRBJ2-3; TRBD2 matches 11 bases. V lost 9 bases, J lost 6 bases, and 8 bases stayed unmatched. The CDR3 is 14 residues long. The germline V gene encodes CDR1 SNHLY and CDR2 FYNNEI. CDR3 amino acids: CASSSGRAGDTQYF. In nucleotides, the CDR3 is TGTGCCAGTAGTAGCGGGAGGGCGGGCGATACGCAGTATTTT. The full variable domain, completed using reference TRBV2 and TRBJ2-3, is EPEVTQTPSHQVTQMGQEVILRCVPISNHLYFYWYRQILGQKVEFLVSFYNNEISEKSEIFDDQFSVERPDGSNFTLKIRSTKLEDSAMYFCASSSGRAGDTQYFGPGTRLTVL.

V usage is TRBV7-2 and J usage is TRBJ2-3; unclear D gene. Germline lookup yields CDR1 SGHTA and CDR2 FQGNSA. The CDR3 sequence is 12 residues long. V lost 5 bases to trimming and J lost 8 bases, with 11 bases between them. CDR3 bases: TGTGCCAGCAGCCGCGAGACGGGTACGCAGTATTTT. This sequence encodes CASSRETGTQYF. Drawing the rest from reference TRBV7-2 and TRBJ2-3, the complete variable domain is GAGVSQSPSNKVTEKGKDVELRCDPISGHTALYWYRQSLGQGLEFLIYFQGNSAPDKSGLPSDRFSAERTGGSVSTLTIQRTQQEDSAVYLCASSRETGTQYFGPGTRLTVL.

The chain employs TRBV11-2 and TRBJ2-7; D is possibly TRBD2 (6 bases). CDR1 is SGHAT and CDR2 is FQNNGV in the germline V gene. The germline V and J ends were trimmed by 1 base and 3 bases, with 10 bases remaining between them. This CDR3 region has 14 residues. CDR3 region: CASSLGDSLYEQYF. In nucleotides, the CDR3 is TGTGCCAGCAGCTTAGGGGACTCCCTCTACGAGCAGTACTTC.

The V call is TRBV5-8, the J call TRBJ2-7, with D possibly TRBD2 on 6 matching bases. With 5 bases removed from V and 5 bases from J, the gap between germline ends came to 17 bases. The CDR3 runs 14 residues. Germline lookup yields CDR1 SGHTS and CDR2 YDEGEE. For the CDR3, the DNA is TGTGCCAGCAGAAGGGAGGAGGGAAGGCACGAGCAGTACTTC. Protein sequence: CASRREEGRHEQYF.

Note on this clone: Mismatch with germline at one junction end may stem from a read error. The chain couples TRBV2 to TRBJ1-2, with a tentative D call TRBD1 (6 bases). The germline V gene has CDR1 SNHLY and CDR2 FYNNEI. CDR3 size: 9 residues. The DNA for the CDR3 is TGCGGGACAACTTATGGCTACACCTTC. This gives the protein CGTTYGYTF.

CDR3 coding DNA: TGTGCCAGCAGCGCGGGACAGGGAGGTTACCGCTCTGGGGCCAACGTCCTGACTTTC. It translates to CASSAGQGGYRSGANVLTF. This rearrangement joins TRBV14 to TRBJ2-6; 9 bases match TRBD1. The CDR3 consists of 19 residues. Trimming took 5 bases from V and 0 from J; bases not matched to a gene: 11. Germline assignment: CDR1 SGHDN and CDR2 FVKESK.

The gene calls are TRBV27 and TRBJ1-2, with 7 nucleotides matching TRBD1. Germline assignment: CDR1 MNHEY and CDR2 SMNVEV (reference sequence). Trimming removed 2 bases from V and 2 bases from J; junction bases left unmatched: 2. This CDR3 region has 14 residues. CDR3 protein: CASSLAGQNYGYTF. The CDR3 DNA is TGTGCCAGCAGTTTAGCGGGACAGAACTATGGCTACACCTTC.

The chain couples TRBV28 to TRBJ1-6; 7 nucleotides line up with TRBD1. The CDR3 is 15 residues long. Germline V gives CDR1 MDHEN, CDR2 SYDVKM. Unmatched junction bases numbered 8, after V lost 6 bases and J lost 6 bases. The CDR3 region has the DNA TGTGCCAGCAGCACAGACAGGGCATCTAATTCACCCCTCCACTTT. It is translated as CASSTDRASNSPLHF.

The chain employs TRBV6-5 and TRBJ2-5; possibly TRBD2 for D (5 bases). The CDR3 runs to 16 residues. Trimming left V 0 bases short and J 5 bases short, with 16 bases between. The germline CDR1 and CDR2 sequences are MNHEY and SVGAGI. The CDR3 loop reads CASSYSFSGSGETQYF. The CDR3, as DNA: TGTGCCAGCAGTTACTCCTTCTCGGGCTCGGGGGAGACCCAGTACTTC.